What follows are 15 T cell receptor beta chains derived from one specimen sequenced in a study of blood T cell repertoires in COVID-19. The repertoire was sequenced with immunoSEQ multiplex PCR; TCRdb's copy has only in-frame clones and lacks some. The profile shows around 170,000 clones, around 80% of them singletons. The sequencing sample was made of peripheral blood. These receptors originate from a man aged 25 to 45 with active or convalescent COVID-19.

The chain joins TRBV9 to TRBJ1-1, with TRBD1 as a possible D gene (6 bases). Per the germline V gene, CDR1 is SGDLS and CDR2 is YYNGEE. V lost 4 bases and J 2 bases, leaving 15 bases between the germline ends. The length of the CDR3 is 15 residues. DNA of the CDR3: TGTGCCAGCAGCCCACCTCGGACAGTCAACACTGAAGCTTTCTTT. Protein: CASSPPRTVNTEAFF.

The V gene is TRBV30, the J gene TRBJ1-6; 9 bases are a match to TRBD1. The trim removed 8 bases at V and 7 bases at J, leaving 12 bases unmatched. Germline values: CDR1 GTSNPN, CDR2 SVGIG (reference sequence). There are 15 residues in the CDR3. CDR3 nucleotide sequence: TGTGCCACAGAACCGGGACAGGGAGGAAATTCACCCCTCCACTTT. Translation: CATEPGQGGNSPLHF. The whole variable domain, remainder taken from reference TRBV30 and TRBJ1-6, is SQTIHQWPATLVQPVGSPLSLECTVEGTSNPNLYWYRQAAGRGLQLLFYSVGIGQISSEVPQNLSASRPQDRQFILSSKKLLLSDSGFYLCATEPGQGGNSPLHFGNGTRLTVT.

V and J are TRBV30 and TRBJ1-2; TRBD1 aligns across 8 bases. The CDR3 runs 14 residues. Germline loops: CDR1 GTSNPN, CDR2 SVGIG (reference sequence). V dropped 0 bases and J dropped 7; count of bases not matched to a gene: 7. The CDR3 loop reads CAWSVGQGVVGYTF. The DNA of the CDR3 is TGTGCCTGGAGTGTAGGACAGGGAGTGGTTGGCTACACCTTC.

This chain connects TRBV15 to TRBJ1-6, with TRBD1 matching over 7 bases. Losses at the gene ends were 5 bases for V and 4 bases for J; bases not matched to a gene: 5. This CDR3 region has 15 residues. CDR1 and CDR2 from the germline V gene are LNHNV and YYDKDF (reference sequence). CDR3 bases: TGTGCCACCAGCCTAAGGACAGGATATAATTCACCCCTCCACTTT. As protein: CATSLRTGYNSPLHF.

The chain carries TRBV2 and TRBJ2-1; TRBD2 is a possible D gene (6 bases). The length of the CDR3 is 18 residues. Trimming took off 4 bases at V and 6 bases at J, with 25 bases between the two ends. Germline lookup yields CDR1 SNHLY and CDR2 FYNNEI. The CDR3 DNA reads TGTGCCAGCAGTGTTCTGACCCCCCCAGGCTTGGGAGGCAATGAGCAGTTCTTC. Translating it yields CASSVLTPPGLGGNEQFF.

The chain is built from TRBV15 and TRBJ1-6; D remains ambiguous. The V end lost 1 base, the J end lost 8 bases, and 12 bases lay between the germline ends. CDR1 LNHNV and CDR2 YYDKDF come from the germline V gene (reference sequence). The CDR3 contains 15 residues. The CDR3 region has the DNA TGTGCCACCAGCAGAGTTGGACTAATGGATTCACCCCTCCACTTT. This translates into CATSRVGLMDSPLHF.

V usage is TRBV5-1 and J usage is TRBJ2-7, with D unresolved. This CDR3 has 15 residues. In germline, CDR1 is SGHRS, CDR2 YFSETQ. V dropped 0 bases and J dropped 0 bases, with 10 bases sitting between them. The CDR3 nucleotides are TGCGCCAGCAGCTTGGCGGCGGCTCGCTCCTACGAGCAGTACTTC. Translation: CASSLAAARSYEQYF.

The chain recombines TRBV7-6 with TRBJ2-3; possibly TRBD2 for D (6 bases). The CDR3 spans 14 residues. Germline V gene lookup returns CDR1 SGHVS and CDR2 FNYEAQ. V gave up 5 bases and J gave up 0 bases, with 9 bases separating them. The CDR3 nucleotides are TGTGCCAGCAGCCGCGGGGCGAGCACAGATACGCAGTATTTT. It specifies CASSRGASTDTQYF.

In its sample, this clone was seen once. The chain recombines TRBV27 with TRBJ2-1, with a weak D call TRBD1 (6 bases). Germline V gene lookup returns CDR1 MNHEY and CDR2 SMNVEV (reference sequence). This CDR3 has 15 amino acids. Trimming pared 6 bases from V and 0 bases from J, leaving 12 bases between. CDR3 in DNA: TGTGCCAGCAGCCCCGGGACAAGCTCCTACAATGAGCAGTTCTTC. Translating gives CASSPGTSSYNEQFF.

J is TRBJ2-1 and V is TRBV7-2; TRBD2 agrees at 10 bases. This CDR3 region has 15 residues. Unmatched junction bases numbered 9, after V lost 5 bases and J lost 8 bases. The germline V gene has CDR1 SGHTA and CDR2 FQGNSA. Written as DNA, the CDR3 is TGTGCCAGCAGCCGTACTAGCGGGATCCAAGATGAGCAGTTCTTC. Its translation: CASSRTSGIQDEQFF.

This clone was seen once. The chain couples TRBV13 to TRBJ1-4; 10 positions match TRBD1. The germline CDR1 and CDR2 sequences are PRHDT and FYEKMQ (reference sequence). The CDR3 contains 15 residues. V lost 5 bases, J lost 8 bases, and 8 bases stayed unmatched. CDR3 sequence reads: CASSQPGQGNEKLFF. CDR3 nucleotide sequence: TGTGCCAGCAGCCAACCGGGACAGGGGAACGAAAAACTGTTTTTT.

CDR3: CASSQAAGTQHF. CDR3 coding DNA: TGCGCCAGCAGCCAAGCGGCAGGCACCCAGCATTTT. The genes are TRBV4-1 and TRBJ1-5; unclear D gene. The germline V gene has CDR1 MGHRA and CDR2 YSYEKL. Trimming cost V 1 base and J 11 bases, with 9 bases left between them. The CDR3 consists of 12 residues.

The chain carries TRBV19 and TRBJ1-1; D unresolved. CDR3 length: 17 amino acids. The germline V gene encodes CDR1 LNHDA and CDR2 SQIVND (reference sequence). Trimming left V 8 bases short and J 0 bases short, with 22 bases between. Here the CDR3 DNA reads TGTGCCAGTTCTCGAGGACGTGGCGGGTCGTTGAACACTGAAGCTTTCTTT. Protein sequence: CASSRGRGGSLNTEAFF.

This clone was counted between two and nine times. V is TRBV5-1 and J is TRBJ1-2, with 8 bases aligning to TRBD1. Trimming at V came to 5 bases and at J to 8 bases, leaving 8 bases not matched to a gene. CDR1 is SGHRS, CDR2 YFSETQ, per germline. The CDR3 contains 13 residues. The CDR3 sequence is CASRPGTGGGYTF. DNA for the CDR3: TGCGCCAGCAGACCCGGGACAGGCGGGGGCTACACCTTC. Filled out from reference TRBV5-1 and TRBJ1-2, the complete variable domain reads KAGVTQTPRYLIKTRGQQVTLSCSPISGHRSVSWYQQTPGQGLQFLFEYFSETQRNKGNFPGRFSGRQFSNSRSEMNVSTLELGDSALYLCASRPGTGGGYTFGSGTRLTVV.

V gene TRBV30 combines with J gene TRBJ2-3, with 9 bases matching TRBD2. V trimming: 4 bases; J trimming: 2 bases; junction bases outside the gene matches: 4. The germline V gene encodes CDR1 GTSNPN and CDR2 SVGIG (reference sequence). This CDR3 has 14 amino acids. The CDR3 spells CAWTSGVVTDTQYF. CDR3 nucleotide sequence: TGTGCCTGGACTAGCGGGGTCGTCACAGATACGCAGTATTTT.